This note documents a single T cell receptor beta chain sequence. This clonotype came up many times. Its target antigen remains unknown. Base qualities are not provided; no much larger clone lies one nucleotide away. Trimming costs V 4 bases and J 0 bases, and their ends lie 11 bases apart. The germline V gene gives CDR1 as SGHDT and CDR2 as YYEEEE. Taken from cysteine to phenylalanine, the CDR3 has 16 residues. Just CDR3 DNA is preserved here, 48 bases in frame from base 1. TCR beta repertoires were profiled from peripheral blood of roughly 13 young patients with multiple sclerosis to demonstrate the VDJtools post-analysis software. Multiple sclerosis patients were children and adolescents aged roughly 6 to 15 years. This sample stems from a study of post-analysis software for immune sequencing data (dated by TCRdb to 2014 to 2015). Background for the entire study: The recorded disease courses included relapsing-remitting, secondary progressive and progressive-relapsing multiple sclerosis, and some patients had no subtype annotation. The patient repertoires were set against around eleven previously published healthy control repertoires from donors whose ages ranged from 6 to 25 years. A subset of samples was prepared in parallel using single-end sample barcoding, then pooled and co-amplified after Illumina adapter ligation.

The library was generated by PCR. The sequencing machine was an Illumina HiSeq 2500. To reduce PCR and sequencing biases, unique molecular identifiers were built into the TCR beta cDNA libraries. Every 1 to 10 million input T cells yielded 500,000 or so cDNA molecules, meaning each molecule approximated one T cell. The same protocol used for the earlier healthy control dataset was applied to prepare and sequence the patient libraries. Samples belonging to the same batch were prepared together, multiplexed and sequenced on a shared HiSeq lane. Per the source publication's procedure: MIGEC handled the raw barcoded reads, throwing out single-read molecular identifier groups before consensus assembly and CDR3 extraction. Clonotype tables were post-analysed with VDJtools, normalizing diversity by down-sampling all datasets to the smallest sample size. To correct batch-related cross-sample contamination, repertoire overlap clustering matched CDR3 amino acid sequences but not nucleotide sequences. The public sequencing data were trimmed at Q25 with fastp and processed into clonotypes with MiXCR by TCRdb, which kept only in-frame beta chains. Rows merge per CDR3 protein into single entries with the most common DNA and genes. The V and J calls here are based on TCRdb, not the publication. For this sample the table gives approximately 260,000 distinct CDR3 sequences, of which roughly a third were detected only once. The ten largest clones represent 4% to 6% of the sample.

General conclusions and limits of the study: Strong co-clustering of samples prepared in the same batch was shown by direct clustering with F measure, prompting a batch-effect correction. Significantly higher frequencies in patients than in controls were found for several TRBV segments, including TRBV5-6, TRBV5-1 and TRBV20-1. The multiple sclerosis patient group was slightly younger than the control group. Compared with controls, multiple sclerosis patients had significantly lower normalized Chao1 diversity, a finding suggesting substantial peripheral T-cell clonal expansion.

The V and J segments used are TRBV5-6 and TRBJ2-6, with the D segment identity uncertain. This receptor was taken from a girl under 18 with multiple sclerosis. Material: blood. The CDR3 protein is CASSHRTDSGANVLTF. The sequenced DNA: TGTGCCAGCAGCCACCGGACGGACTCTGGGGCCAACGTCCTGACTTTC.